Listed below are T cell receptor beta chains from one sample, sequenced in a study of human CD8 memory T cell subsets. Each CDR3 protein gets one entry in TCRdb, which reprocessed the 5' RACE reads and gives no DNA. The sample data list about 18,000 distinct CDR3 sequences. Sequencing used CD8+ T cells from PBMCs. These receptors originate from a human donor in good health. The CDR3 runs from the conserved cysteine through the conserved F or W. Size tells how often a clone was seen (once, few, many) or the class of an expanded clone, and some rows leave it out.

V	J	length	size	CDR3
TRBV20-1	TRBJ1-2	13	.	CSARDILGHGYTF
TRBV15	TRBJ2-7	13	medium-sized	CATSRGDNYEQYF
TRBV7-9	TRBJ2-7	13	medium-sized	CASSQTWDYEQYF
TRBV5-1	TRBJ2-2	14	.	CASSSTWVAGELFF
TRBV4-3	TRBJ2-1	16	.	CASSLSLAGSYNEQFF
TRBV7-9	TRBJ1-2	15	.	CASSTTGTGNYGYTF
TRBV20-1	TRBJ2-1	14	.	CSAHTSGSRSEQFF
TRBV7-6	TRBJ2-1	17	.	CASSSRDRRTSYNEQFF
TRBV6-5	TRBJ1-5	13	.	CASSYRDNQPQHF
TRBV3-1	TRBJ2-7	12	.	CASSQDGYEQYF
TRBV18	TRBJ1-5	15	medium-sized	CASSRTGDSNQPQHF
TRBV6-2/TRBV6-3	TRBJ2-5	17	.	CASSYKVASADQETQYF
TRBV7-9	TRBJ2-3	12	.	CASSLGRDTQYF
TRBV20-1	TRBJ2-1	15	.	CSAGRREFNYNEQFF
TRBV7-3	TRBJ2-1	15	.	CASSLRDSPYNEQFF
TRBV2	TRBJ1-2	15	.	CASSEVGQDPYGYTF
TRBV29-1	TRBJ2-3	16	.	CSVEDGLTGTGDTQYF
TRBV20-1	TRBJ2-7	13	.	CSASRAGGYEQYF
TRBV5-1	TRBJ2-7	14	.	CASSLQGAPYEQYF
TRBV6-5	TRBJ2-1	14	.	CASRGTGSAVEQFF
TRBV2	TRBJ2-5	13	.	CASSGRLSETQYF
TRBV5-1	TRBJ2-3	12	medium-sized	CASSLHTDTQYF
TRBV27	TRBJ2-2	16	medium-sized	CASSLSGQGTTGELFF
TRBV27	TRBJ2-1	16	.	CASSRAGTGGYNEQFF
TRBV7-2	TRBJ2-1	12	.	CASSSSANEQFF
TRBV6-6	TRBJ1-3	16	.	CASSPHPTGAGNTIYF
TRBV28	TRBJ2-7	16	.	CASSLLTTGAGDEQYF
TRBV5-6	TRBJ1-2	15	.	CASSQGVSANYGYTF
TRBV7-6	TRBJ2-1	17	.	CASSLVSGTDSYNEQFF
TRBV20-1	TRBJ2-4	13	.	CSARGQGENIQYF
TRBV7-7	TRBJ2-1	14	.	CASSIRGGHNEQFF
TRBV11-2	TRBJ1-1	16	.	CASSPTRTGLNTEAFF
TRBV6-5	TRBJ1-1	14	.	CASSPGTGGTEAFF
TRBV29-1	TRBJ2-5	13	medium-sized	CSVTARWGETQYF
TRBV20-1	TRBJ2-3	14	.	CSASRLAGADTQYF
TRBV20-1	TRBJ2-3	11	.	CSGAEPDTQYF
TRBV20-1	TRBJ2-7	15	.	CSARDLRQGDYEQYF
TRBV28	TRBJ2-7	14	.	CASTLSGNSYEQYF
TRBV18	TRBJ2-7	12	.	CASSDEGYEQYF
TRBV28	TRBJ2-7	15	.	CASSSGLVETYEQYF
TRBV7-9	TRBJ2-1	14	medium-sized	CASSASGSDNEQFF
TRBV7-9	TRBJ1-2	14	.	CASSLADGLVGYTF
TRBV29-1	TRBJ2-7	13	.	CSVVVRGSYEQYF
TRBV20-1	TRBJ2-7	15	.	CSARDLAAPVYEQYF
TRBV20-1	TRBJ2-5	15	.	CSAPQFLANQETQYF
TRBV6-2/TRBV6-3	TRBJ2-7	16	.	CASAGGAGGVNYEQYF
TRBV11-2	TRBJ1-4	17	.	CASSLVDPRVEGEKLFF
TRBV15	TRBJ1-2	14	medium-sized	CATSRTGSNYGYTF
TRBV7-2	TRBJ2-6	18	.	CASSSGLAGRSGANVLTF
TRBV11-1	TRBJ2-3	13	.	CASSPEITDTQYF
TRBV25-1	TRBJ2-6	16	.	CASSEWSGPGANVLTF
TRBV28	TRBJ2-2	15	.	CASSPSFIAAGELFF
TRBV20-1	TRBJ1-1	16	.	CSPRVQLLSWNTEAFF
TRBV7-9	TRBJ1-4	14	.	CASSSGWDREKLFF
TRBV29-1	TRBJ2-1	11	.	CSPKVGVEQFF
TRBV12-3/TRBV12-4	TRBJ2-1	14	.	CASSSGLAGVIQFF
TRBV9	TRBJ2-1	14	.	CASSLGTRDNEQFF